The 19 T cell receptor beta chains in this list originate from one sample, sequenced in a study of T-cell reconstitution after alpha-beta-depleted transplantation in children. Preparing the TCRbeta library involved the use of unique molecular identifiers. One entry per CDR3 protein results from TCRdb running MiXCR on the PCR reads. The sample comprises over 200,000 distinct CDR3 sequences, roughly 9% of which are singletons, and around 6.2% rests with the top ten. The sample here was PBMCs from the stem cell graft donor, taken from the stem cell graft. These receptors were taken from a human donor who donated a stem cell graft to a child with acute lymphoblastic leukemia.

This clonotype was recorded only once. A much more abundant neighbour one base away suggests this may be a read error. The rearrangement joins TRBV7-7 to TRBJ1-1; D might be TRBD1 (5 bases). Looked up from germline, CDR1 is SSHAT and CDR2 is FNYEAQ (reference sequence). The CDR3 sequence is 14 residues long. This chain's CDR3 is CASTRDPGNTESFF. In DNA form, the CDR3 reads TGTGCCAGCACCCGGGACCCAGGGAACACTGAATCTTTCTTT.

This clonotype was seen a handful of times. The rearrangement links TRBV5-1 to TRBJ2-1; possibly TRBD1 or TRBD2 for D (6 bases each). This CDR3 region has 17 residues. The V and J ends lost 4 bases and 2 bases respectively, with 19 bases between them. Germline loops: CDR1 SGHRS, CDR2 YFSETQ. CDR3 in DNA: TGCGCCAGCAGCCGGATACTAATGGGGGGCCCCTACAATGAGCAGTTCTTC. As protein: CASSRILMGGPYNEQFF.

This clonotype showed up just a few times. J is TRBJ1-4 and V is TRBV6-1; possibly TRBD1 for D (6 bases). The CDR3 has 12 amino acids. V was trimmed by 10 bases and J by 7 bases, leaving 13 bases between them. Germline CDR1 reads MNHNS; CDR2 reads SASEGT. CDR3 sequence reads: CANRGLGEKLFF. CDR3 DNA sequence: TGTGCCAACCGGGGGCTAGGTGAAAAACTGTTTTTT.

V gene TRBV6-6 combines with J gene TRBJ1-1; D gene ambiguous. CDR1 and CDR2 (germline): MNHNY, SVGAGI (reference sequence). Between the trimmed V and J ends, which lost 0 bases and 4 bases, there was a span of 0 bases. The CDR3 length is 11 residues. Written as DNA, the CDR3 is TGTGCCAGCAGTTACTCCACTGAAGCTTTCTTT. As protein: CASSYSTEAFF.

The sample holds one count of this clonotype. The rearrangement joins TRBV6-5 to TRBJ1-4; the match to TRBD1 covers 7 bases. V lost 6 bases and J lost 6; bases outside the gene matches: 7. Looked up from germline, CDR1 is MNHEY and CDR2 is SVGAGI. The CDR3 loop spans 14 amino acids. The chain's CDR3 is CASSYRGSDEKLFF. CDR3 in DNA: TGTGCCAGCAGCTACAGGGGATCGGATGAAAAACTGTTTTTT.

The table lists this clonotype with a few counts. V usage is TRBV20-1 and J usage is TRBJ2-1, with a weak D call TRBD2 (6 bases). CDR1 is DFQATT and CDR2 is SNEGSKA in the germline V gene (reference sequence). The V and J ends lost 6 bases and 3 bases respectively, with 18 bases between them. This CDR3 region has 15 residues. CDR3 DNA sequence: TGCAGTGCGCCGAAAGGGACTTGGATCTACAATGAGCAGTTCTTC. This sequence encodes CSAPKGTWIYNEQFF.

This clonotype was seen at least ten times. The rearrangement joins TRBV12-3 or TRBV12-4 to TRBJ1-1; a weak D match, TRBD1 (6 bases). CDR3 length: 15 residues. The V gene lost 4 bases and the J gene lost 0 bases, with 12 bases spanning the gap. CDR3 DNA: TGTGCCAGCAGTTCACCTCCAGGGGTGAACACTGAAGCTTTCTTT. Translation gives CASSSPPGVNTEAFF.

The chain uses TRBV11-2 and TRBJ2-1, with TRBD2 identical over 11 bases. CDR1 is SGHAT, CDR2 FQNNGV, per germline. Unmatched junction bases numbered 22, after V lost 5 bases and J lost 7 bases. The CDR3 has 20 residues. CDR3 residues: CASSPQQKLAGTSGRNEQFF. CDR3 bases: TGTGCCAGCAGCCCACAACAAAAACTAGCCGGGACTAGCGGCCGGAATGAGCAGTTCTTC. The full variable domain, in which reference TRBV11-2 and TRBJ2-1 provide the parts outside the CDR3, is EAGVAQSPRYKIIEKRQSVAFWCNPISGHATLYWYQQILGQGPKLLIQFQNNGVVDDSQLPKDRFSAERLKGVDSTLKIQPAKLEDSAVYLCASSPQQKLAGTSGRNEQFFGPGTRLTVL.

This clonotype has more than one count but fewer than ten. The V gene is TRBV12-3 or TRBV12-4, the J gene TRBJ2-7; 7 positions match TRBD1. Germline trimming cut 7 bases from V and 3 bases from J; bases unmatched to any gene: 9. The length of the CDR3 is 14 residues. CDR3 sequence: CASTPRRDSYEQYF. CDR3 in DNA: TGTGCCAGCACCCCCCGCCGGGACAGCTACGAGCAGTACTTC.

This clonotype was seen repeatedly, ten times or more. The chain joins TRBV20-1 to TRBJ1-2; 7 nucleotides line up with TRBD1. Germline CDR1 and CDR2: DFQATT and SNEGSKA (reference sequence). The length of the CDR3 is 18 residues. J was trimmed by 4 bases and V by 5 bases; bases with no gene match: 22. In nucleotides, the CDR3 is TGCAGTGCTCCTCTATTGGGACAGACCGAGGGACTAGGCTATGGCTACACCTTC. Encoded protein: CSAPLLGQTEGLGYGYTF.

This clonotype was recorded at least ten times. The CDR3 bases are TGTGCCAGCAGTGAGGGGCCTAGCACAGATACGCAGTATTTT. It encodes CASSEGPSTDTQYF. This chain connects TRBV2 to TRBJ2-3; possibly TRBD1 for D (5 bases). The V gene lost 3 bases and the J gene lost 0 bases, with 7 bases spanning the gap. Germline CDR1 SNHLY, CDR2 FYNNEI. The CDR3 extends over 14 amino acids.

This clonotype was recorded many times. CDR3 nucleotides: TGTGCCAGTAGGCCTAGCGGGGCATTGGACGGAGATGAGCAGTTCTTC. The encoded protein is CASRPSGALDGDEQFF. The chain has TRBV19 and TRBJ2-1; TRBD2 matches at 9 bases. From germline, CDR1 is LNHDA and CDR2 SQIVND (reference sequence). This CDR3 contains 16 residues. Unmatched junction bases numbered 14, after V lost 6 bases and J lost 8 bases.

Comments on this clonotype: The junction shows a germline mismatch at one end, possibly a read error. CDR3 loop: CAGSQTGSQGSPLHF. For the CDR3, the DNA is TGTGCCGGCAGCCAAACAGGGTCCCAGGGTTCACCCCTCCACTTT. V is TRBV12-3 or TRBV12-4 and J is TRBJ1-6; the D gene is possibly TRBD1 (6 bases). The CDR3 is made up of 15 amino acids.

This chain uses TRBV5-1 with TRBJ1-4; 9 bases are shared with TRBD1. This CDR3 spans 15 amino acids. Germline CDR1 SGHRS, CDR2 YFSETQ. After removal of 3 bases from V and 7 bases from J, the junction contained 7 bases not matched to a gene. The CDR3 region is CASSSTGTGSEKLFF. CDR3 DNA: TGCGCCAGCAGCTCCACCGGGACAGGGTCTGAAAAACTGTTTTTT.

This chain connects TRBV3-1 to TRBJ2-2; D remains ambiguous. The CDR3 extends over 13 amino acids. Germline V gene data show CDR1 as LGHDT and CDR2 as YNNKEL (reference sequence). Trimming took off 4 bases at V and 6 bases at J, with 9 bases between the two ends. In nucleotides, the CDR3 is TGTGCCAGCAGCCCCACTGTTCCCGGGGAGCTGTTTTTT. The encoded protein is CASSPTVPGELFF.

The V gene is TRBV20-1, the J gene TRBJ2-5; D gene ambiguous. V lost 5 bases and J lost 4, with 11 bases in between. Looked up from germline, CDR1 is DFQATT and CDR2 is SNEGSKA (reference sequence). The length of the CDR3 is 12 residues. Here the CDR3 reads CSAPTLGETQYF. CDR3 in DNA: TGCAGTGCTCCTACATTGGGAGAGACCCAGTACTTC.

The chain uses TRBV10-3 and TRBJ2-5; D might be TRBD1 or TRBD2, each matching 6 bases. CDR1 ENHRY and CDR2 SYGVKD come from the germline V gene. V dropped 4 bases and J dropped 0 bases, with 15 bases sitting between them. The CDR3 covers 16 residues. CDR3 coding DNA: TGTGCCATCAGTGGCACGGGGGACACTTACCAAGAGACCCAGTACTTC. This encodes CAISGTGDTYQETQYF.

The V call is TRBV10-3, the J call TRBJ1-6; no firm D call. Germline lookup yields CDR1 ENHRY and CDR2 SYGVKD. This CDR3 has 16 amino acids. V lost 0 bases and J 8 bases, leaving 14 bases between the germline ends. For the CDR3, the DNA is TGTGCCATCAGTGAGTCGTATACTCCGAAGGATTCACCCCTCCACTTT. This sequence encodes CAISESYTPKDSPLHF.

This clonotype occurred a few times. V and J are TRBV7-9 and TRBJ1-4; 9 bases align to TRBD1. Germline V gene sequence: CDR1 SEHNR, CDR2 FQNEAQ (reference sequence). CDR3 length: 16 amino acids. V shed 1 base and J 5 bases; nucleotides not matched to a gene: 5. The CDR3 DNA reads TGTGCCAGCAGCTTAGGAACCGGGACAGGGAATGAAAAACTGTTTTTT. Translated: CASSLGTGTGNEKLFF.